The rows below give T cell receptor beta chains drawn from one sample of a study of T cell responses to AZD1222 COVID-19 vaccine. TCRdb's table, derived via immunoSEQ multiplex PCR, lists solely in-frame clones and lacks some. In the table there are roughly 180,000 clones, almost 95% of which are singletons. This material consisted of peripheral blood, taken on day 0 of AZD1222 vaccination. The receptors stem from an adult in good health. Each CDR3 is given with its conserved first and last residue. The D gene is left open where the match is weak. Not all rows give a size; the values are once, few, many and, for expanded clones, a class.

.	TRBV6-6	TRBJ2-7	.	TGTGCCAGCAGTTACCCCAGCTCCTACGAGCAGTACTTC	CASSYPSSYEQYF
.	TRBV5-1	TRBJ1-2	.	TGCGCCAGCAGCTTGGAGGGGGTTGAGGGCTACACCTTC	CASSLEGVEGYTF
.	TRBV5-1	TRBJ2-3	.	TGCGCCAGCAGCTTGGTAGGCACAGATACGCAGTATTTT	CASSLVGTDTQYF
.	TRBV10-1	TRBJ2-7	.	TGCGCCAGCAGGAACTCCTACGAGCAGTACTTC	CASRNSYEQYF
.	TRBV5-1	TRBJ2-6	.	TGCGCCAGCAGCTTGGGCGTTTTAAGGACAGATGTCTCTGGGGCCAACGTCCTGACTTTC	CASSLGVLRTDVSGANVLTF
TRBD1	TRBV11-2	TRBJ2-1	once	TGTGCCAGCAGCTCCGGGGGATCCGGGACAGGGGGCTGGAATGAGCAGTTCTTC	CASSSGGSGTGGWNEQFF
.	TRBV3-1/TRBV3-2	TRBJ2-3	.	TGTGCCAGCAGCCATGCCCCCGGGCCCACAGATACGCAGTATTTT	CASSHAPGPTDTQYF
.	TRBV19	TRBJ1-2	.	TGTGCCAGTTGCGAAGGGTCTCTTAACTATGGCTACACCTTC	CASCEGSLNYGYTF
.	TRBV11-2	TRBJ1-1	.	TGTGCCAGCAGCTTAAGGTCTGAGAACACTGAAGCTTTCTTT	CASSLRSENTEAFF
.	TRBV30	TRBJ1-1	.	TGTGCCTGTCATCGGGGGGCGCCCACTGAAGCTTTCTTT	CACHRGAPTEAFF
.	TRBV27	TRBJ2-1	.	TGTGCCAGCAGGATTTTTGGGGCCCCTCTCTACAATGAGCAGTTCTTC	CASRIFGAPLYNEQFF
TRBD1	TRBV9	TRBJ2-7	.	TGTGCCAGCAGCCCCCTACGGGACAGGGGGCCTGGGGAGCAGTACTTC	CASSPLRDRGPGEQYF
.	TRBV9	TRBJ2-2	.	TGTGCCAGCAGTGCTAGGGATAACACCGGGGAGCTGTTTTTT	CASSARDNTGELFF
.	TRBV19	TRBJ1-4	.	TGTGCCAGTAGTAAGGGACGGCTGAATGAAAAACTGTTTTTT	CASSKGRLNEKLFF
TRBD2	TRBV27	TRBJ2-1	.	TGTGCCAGCTCTCCTACTAGCGGCGCCTACAATGAGCAGTTCTTC	CASSPTSGAYNEQFF
.	TRBV4-1	TRBJ2-7	.	TGCGCCAGCAGCGAGAGGATGGGGCAAAATACCTACGAGCAGTACTTC	CASSERMGQNTYEQYF
.	TRBV19	TRBJ2-1	.	TGTGCCAGTAGTGAGCTACGAAGCTCCTACAATGAGCAGTTCTTC	CASSELRSSYNEQFF
TRBD1	TRBV6-2/TRBV6-3	TRBJ1-5	.	TGTGCCAGCAGCCGCCAACAGGGGGGGAATCAGCCCCAGCATTTT	CASSRQQGGNQPQHF
.	TRBV5-6	TRBJ2-1	.	TGTGCCAGCAGCTTGCCGAGGGCCACACCTCGTAATGAGCAGTTCTTC	CASSLPRATPRNEQFF
.	TRBV28	TRBJ1-5	.	TGTGCCAGCAGTTTCCCCGCAGGTCTTAATTGGAATCAGCCCCAGCATTTT	CASSFPAGLNWNQPQHF
.	TRBV7-2	TRBJ2-7	.	TGTGCCAGCAGCTTAGAGGATTACGGCGTGGGGGACTACGAGCAGTACTTC	CASSLEDYGVGDYEQYF
.	TRBV15	TRBJ2-7	.	TGTGCCACCAGCAGAGAATACGGCGGCTACGAGCAGTACTTC	CATSREYGGYEQYF
.	TRBV7-2	TRBJ2-7	.	TGTGCCAGCAGCTTAGGGCCCCCCGTGTCCGGGACGCCCTACGAGCAGTACTTC	CASSLGPPVSGTPYEQYF
TRBD2	TRBV7-8	TRBJ2-1	.	TGTGCCAGCAGCCCAAGCGGGAGCCACATTAACAATGAGCAGTTCTTC	CASSPSGSHINNEQFF
.	TRBV30	TRBJ1-3	.	TGTGCCTGGAGTAGGGGTCGGCAGAGCTCTGGAAACACCATATATTTT	CAWSRGRQSSGNTIYF
TRBD2	TRBV28	TRBJ2-5	.	TGTGCCAGCAGTCCTGCCTTAGCGGGGGGGCAGAAGACCCAGTACTTC	CASSPALAGGQKTQYF
TRBD1	TRBV7-8	TRBJ1-1	.	TGTGCCAGCAGCCAACCGGGACAGAAATTGAACACTGAAGCTTTCTTT	CASSQPGQKLNTEAFF
.	TRBV28	TRBJ1-5	.	TGTGCCAGCGGGGGGCGGTCTGTGCAGCCCCAGCATTTT	CASGGRSVQPQHF
.	TRBV5-5	TRBJ1-4	.	TGTGCCAGCAGCTCCGGGACGAGGGAAAAACTGTTTTTT	CASSSGTREKLFF
.	TRBV19	TRBJ2-6	.	TGTGCCAGTAGTATAGGGGGCTCGGGCTCTGGGGCCAACGTCCTGACTTTC	CASSIGGSGSGANVLTF
TRBD2	TRBV9	TRBJ2-1	once	TGTGCCAGCAGCGTAGAGGTAGCGGGAGGGACCTACAATGAGCAGTTCTTC	CASSVEVAGGTYNEQFF
TRBD2	TRBV6-1	TRBJ2-2	.	TGTGCCAGCAGTGAGCGTGTGGGAGGGTACGCGAACACCGGGGAGCTGTTTTTT	CASSERVGGYANTGELFF
.	TRBV14	TRBJ2-2	.	TGTGCCAGCAGATCGACTACAGGGCGCACCGGGGAGCTGTTTTTT	CASRSTTGRTGELFF
TRBD1	TRBV9	TRBJ1-4	.	TGTGCCAGCAGCGTAGACAGGGGAGAAAAACTGTTTTTT	CASSVDRGEKLFF
.	TRBV5-1	TRBJ1-1	once	TGCGCCAGCAGCTTGGGTTATGGACAGCATGAAGCTTTCTTT	CASSLGYGQHEAFF
TRBD2	TRBV5-5	TRBJ2-3	once	TGTGCCAGCAGCTTGGTTCTAGCGGGAGCCCTAAGTACAGATACGCAGTATTTT	CASSLVLAGALSTDTQYF
.	TRBV7-9	TRBJ1-1	once	TGTGCCAGCAGCCTGGGGACCCTCACTGAAGCTTTCTTT	CASSLGTLTEAFF
TRBD1	TRBV24-1	TRBJ2-7	.	TGTGCCACCAGTGATTCAGGGGACAGCTACGAGCAGTACTTC	CATSDSGDSYEQYF
TRBD1	TRBV5-1	TRBJ1-1	.	TGCGCCAGCAGCTCAGGGGGTGTGAACACTGAAGCTTTCTTT	CASSSGGVNTEAFF
TRBD2	TRBV3-1/TRBV3-2	TRBJ2-3	.	TGTGCCAGCAGCCAAGAGCCCCGACTAGCGGGAGTAGATACGCAGTATTTT	CASSQEPRLAGVDTQYF
.	TRBV5-1	TRBJ1-3	.	TGCGCCAGCAGCCGAGGGGACGACTCTGGAAACACCATATATTTT	CASSRGDDSGNTIYF
.	TRBV19	TRBJ2-1	.	TGTGCCAGTAGTATGAAGGGACTTGTCAATGAGCAGTTCTTC	CASSMKGLVNEQFF
.	TRBV11-1	TRBJ2-7	.	TGTGCCAGCAGCCTAAACGGAGGACTTTTATACGAGCAGTACTTC	CASSLNGGLLYEQYF
.	TRBV15	TRBJ2-4	.	TGTGCCACCAGCAGAGATTCAGAGGGGGACATTCAGTACTTC	CATSRDSEGDIQYF
.	TRBV29-1	TRBJ2-2	.	TGCAGCGTTGAGGAGACACAGGGAGGCGGGGAGCTGTTTTTT	CSVEETQGGGELFF
TRBD2	TRBV10-3	TRBJ2-1	.	TGTGCCATCAGTTCTACCGGGAAGGGACTAGCGGCAAACAATGAGCAGTTCTTC	CAISSTGKGLAANNEQFF
TRBD1	TRBV19	TRBJ2-3	.	TGTGCCAGTAGGGAACAAGACAGGGCGGCAGATACGCAGTATTTT	CASREQDRAADTQYF
.	TRBV28	TRBJ2-7	.	TGTGCCAGCAGTTTGGGCCGCGACACTAGGCCGGGCTACGAGCAGTACTTC	CASSLGRDTRPGYEQYF
.	TRBV7-9	TRBJ1-2	.	TGTGCCAGCCATCCTGGGGGCTGCTATGGCTACACCTTC	CASHPGGCYGYTF
.	TRBV27	TRBJ2-7	once	TGTGCCAGCAGTCCAGGTCTACCCTACGAGCAGTACTTC	CASSPGLPYEQYF
TRBD2	TRBV29-1	TRBJ2-5	.	TGCAGCGTTGAAGGGGGGGGAAGGGAGACCCAGTACTTC	CSVEGGGRETQYF
TRBD1	TRBV28	TRBJ1-1	.	TGTGCCAGCAGTACCCGCCGGACAGGGCAAACTGAAGCTTTCTTT	CASSTRRTGQTEAFF
.	TRBV10-3	TRBJ1-1	once	TGTGCCATCAGTTCCAGCACTTCGGCTGAAGCTTTCTTT	CAISSSTSAEAFF
TRBD1	TRBV4-3	TRBJ2-7	.	TGCGCCAGCAGCGACCTAACAGGGGACAACGAGCAGTACTTC	CASSDLTGDNEQYF
.	TRBV7-2	TRBJ1-2	.	TGTGCCAGCAGCTTAGCGGGGGGGCCAGGCTATGGCTACACCTTC	CASSLAGGPGYGYTF
.	TRBV6-6	TRBJ1-2	.	TGTGCCAGCAGTTTTGATGGCTACACCTTC	CASSFDGYTF
TRBD1	TRBV29-1	TRBJ2-5	.	TGCAGCGTTGAATTACCGACAGGGGGCCCTCAAGAGACCCAGTACTTC	CSVELPTGGPQETQYF
.	TRBV6-6	TRBJ2-7	.	TGTGCCAGCAGTTACGCCCGGGGGACCCTCTACGAGCAGTACTTC	CASSYARGTLYEQYF